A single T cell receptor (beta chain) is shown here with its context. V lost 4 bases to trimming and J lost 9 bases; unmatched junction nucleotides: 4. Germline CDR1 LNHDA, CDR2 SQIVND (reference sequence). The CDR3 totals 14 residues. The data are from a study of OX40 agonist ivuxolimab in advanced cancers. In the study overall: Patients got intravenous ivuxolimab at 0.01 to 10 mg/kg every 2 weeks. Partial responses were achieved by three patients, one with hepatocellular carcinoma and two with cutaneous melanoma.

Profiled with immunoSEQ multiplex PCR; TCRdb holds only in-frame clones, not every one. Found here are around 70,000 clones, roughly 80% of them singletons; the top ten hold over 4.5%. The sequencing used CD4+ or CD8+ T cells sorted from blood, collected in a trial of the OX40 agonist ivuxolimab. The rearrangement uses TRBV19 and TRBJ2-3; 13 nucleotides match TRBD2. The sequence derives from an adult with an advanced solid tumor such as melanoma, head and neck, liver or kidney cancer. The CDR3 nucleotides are TGTGCCAGTAGTACCCGACTAGCGGGAGGCACGCAGTATTTT. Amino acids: CASSTRLAGGTQYF. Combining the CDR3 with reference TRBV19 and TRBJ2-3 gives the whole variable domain DGGITQSPKYLFRKEGQNVTLSCEQNLNHDAMYWYRQDPGQGLRLIYYSQIVNDFQKGDIAEGYSVSREKKESFPLTVTSAQKNPTAFYLCASSTRLAGGTQYFGPGTRLTVL.